This entry lists 8 T cell receptor beta chains sequenced from one sample in a study of T cell repertoires in cytomegalovirus infection (dated by TCRdb to between 2018 and 2020). In light of the paper, this sample's treatment or condition label describes: in vitro stimulation with specific CMV peptide epitopes to enrich CMV-specific T cells. The sequencer was an Illumina HiSeq 1500. TCRdb ran its own pipeline on the public reads, namely fastp trimming at Q25 and MiXCR clone calling, and kept in-frame beta chains. Entries are consolidated by CDR3 protein sequence, retaining the most common genes and DNA. This sample is represented by around 710,000 distinct CDR3 sequences; roughly 29% of them were singletons. Around 14% of the sample rests with the top ten. Their specific antigens are unknown. Sequenced material: cultured CD8+ T cells from PBMCs, taken from culture after CMV antigen stimulation. The receptors were sampled from a human donor in good health (CMV status not recorded). Some clones in this sample may be carry-over from other donors' samples.

This chain links TRBV25-1 with TRBJ1-4; weak D call: TRBD1 (5 bases). The CDR3 spans 13 residues. V lost 3 bases to trimming and J lost 8 bases, with 10 bases between them. Germline lookup yields CDR1 MGHDK and CDR2 SYGVNS. CDR3 nucleotide sequence: TGTGCCAGCAGTGACAGGGTGTGGGAAAAACTGTTTTTT. Translation gives CASSDRVWEKLFF.

The V gene is TRBV4-3, the J gene TRBJ1-2; D is uncertain. This CDR3 is built from 15 residues. Germline CDR1 and CDR2: LGHNA and YSLEER. Deletions cut 1 base from V and 2 bases from J, with 11 bases between. The CDR3 loop reads CASSQVGTENYGYTF. CDR3 DNA sequence: TGCGCCAGCAGCCAAGTGGGTACAGAGAACTATGGCTACACCTTC.

This sequence joins TRBV12-3 or TRBV12-4 and TRBJ2-3; 9 bases are shared with TRBD2. The CDR3 consists of 15 residues. J gave up 4 bases and V 5 bases, and 7 bases lay outside the gene matches. The CDR3: CASSNRAGGPDTQYF. CDR3 nucleotides: TGTGCCAGCAGTAACCGAGCGGGGGGTCCAGATACGCAGTATTTT.

This clonotype was detected only a few times. The V gene is TRBV7-3, the J gene TRBJ2-1, with 10 bases lining up with TRBD2. Germline values: CDR1 SGHTA, CDR2 FQGTGA. The CDR3 is made up of 16 amino acids. The V gene end was trimmed by 2 bases and the J gene end by 7 bases; junction bases not matched to a gene: 8. Here the CDR3 reads CASSLSPSGGGNEQFF. CDR3 bases: TGTGCCAGCAGCTTATCCCCCAGCGGGGGGGGAAATGAGCAGTTCTTC.

A few counts support this clonotype. The chain employs TRBV6-1 and TRBJ2-7, with 9 bases that match TRBD1. The germline V gene has CDR1 MNHNS and CDR2 SASEGT. The CDR3 contains 15 residues. Unmatched junction bases numbered 10, after V lost 5 bases and J lost 5 bases. For the CDR3, the DNA is TGTGCCAGCAGTTCTTACGGGACAGGGTTCCACGAGCAGTACTTC. It encodes CASSSYGTGFHEQYF.

The rearrangement links TRBV27 to TRBJ1-2; TRBD1 is a possible D gene (5 bases). The V gene's germline CDR1 is MNHEY and CDR2 SMNVEV (reference sequence). The CDR3 runs to 12 residues. The V and J ends lost 5 bases and 8 bases respectively, with 12 bases between them. The CDR3: CASSPGGKGYTF. CDR3 nucleotide sequence: TGTGCCAGCAGTCCGGGGGGGAAAGGCTACACCTTC.

The chain has TRBV19 and TRBJ1-2; a weak D match, TRBD1 (5 bases). The CDR3 extends over 16 amino acids. Germline V lookup: CDR1 LNHDA, CDR2 SQIVND (reference sequence). Trimming removed 3 bases from V and 6 bases from J, with 20 bases in between. DNA of the CDR3: TGTGCCAGTAGTATGCGGGGCGAACAGGTAAAAGATGGCTACACCTTC. Its protein product is CASSMRGEQVKDGYTF.

In this sample, this clonotype turned up a few times. The chain joins TRBV7-2 to TRBJ1-2; 7 bases are shared with TRBD1. With 3 bases clipped from V and 0 bases from J, the junction kept 10 bases outside the gene matches. Looked up from germline, CDR1 is SGHTA and CDR2 is FQGNSA. This CDR3 has 17 residues. In DNA, the CDR3 is TGTGCCAGCAGCTTTTGGGTACTAGGGGGCGCTAACTATGGCTACACCTTC. Translated: CASSFWVLGGANYGYTF.